The clone carrying this T cell receptor (beta chain) has at least ten counts. The antigen is not known. This CDR3 comprises 12 residues. The germline V gene has CDR1 SGHRS and CDR2 YFSETQ. Trimming removed 4 bases at V and 5 bases at J, with 9 bases between. This record comes from a study of T-cell reconstitution after alpha-beta-depleted transplantation in children. Study-level points and caveats: In patients about two months after transplant, alpha-beta T cells reportedly arose from several hundred expanded graft clones. T-cell numbers and diversity one year post-transplant derived largely from freshly generated T cells. There were some patients whose high TCRbeta diversity at day 60 came from surviving recipient T cells and thymic progenitors.

Molecular barcoding with unique molecular identifiers was used for the TCRbeta library. Each CDR3 protein gets one entry after TCRdb re-called the PCR reads with MiXCR. Of 190,000 or so distinct CDR3 sequences in the sample, around 5.9% were seen once. Sequences were derived from PBMCs, sampled before TCRalphabeta/CD19-depleted stem cell transplant. This receptor was obtained from a girl in the first two years of life with combined immunodeficiency, due to receive a stem cell transplant. V usage is TRBV5-1 and J usage is TRBJ1-1, with D tentatively TRBD1 (5 bases). The CDR3 loop is CASSGEGTEAFF. As DNA, the CDR3 is TGCGCCAGCAGCGGTGAGGGGACTGAAGCTTTCTTT.